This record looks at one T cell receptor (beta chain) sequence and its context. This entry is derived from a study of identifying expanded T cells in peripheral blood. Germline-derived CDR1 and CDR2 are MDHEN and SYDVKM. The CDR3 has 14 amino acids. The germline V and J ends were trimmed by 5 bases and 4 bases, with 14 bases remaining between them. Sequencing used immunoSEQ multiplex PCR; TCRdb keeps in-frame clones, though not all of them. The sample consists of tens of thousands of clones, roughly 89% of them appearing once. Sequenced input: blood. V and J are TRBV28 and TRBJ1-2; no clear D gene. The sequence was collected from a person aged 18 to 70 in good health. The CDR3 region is CASSPNDLVYGYTF. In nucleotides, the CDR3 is TGTGCCAGCAGTCCGAACGACCTGGTCTATGGCTACACCTTC.